This T cell receptor (beta chain) derives from a study of blood T cell repertoires in COVID-19. Study summary: The United States, Italy and Spain supplied acute and convalescent COVID-19 samples. Sources were T cells, B-cell-depleted T cells, or PBMCs; the material itself was cDNA or gDNA.

Authors' analysis steps: Reference gene primer amplification yielded estimated nucleated cell counts. This table comes from immunoSEQ multiplex PCR, and its TCRdb copy is limited to in-frame clones, with some not included. V, J and clone size are taken as reported in that table, and D and trimming were inferred from the DNA itself. Of some 100,000 clones listed, over 75% are singletons. V was pared by 5 bases and J by 7 bases, with 10 bases of the junction left unmatched. The CDR3 sequence is 14 residues long. Germline V gene sequence: CDR1 MNHNY, CDR2 SVGAGI (reference sequence). This clone was seen once.

The TCR originated in a man over 45 with acute or convalescent COVID-19. J is TRBJ1-1 and V is TRBV6-6; TRBD1 matches at 7 bases. The sequenced material came from peripheral blood. CDR3 nucleotide sequence: TGTGCCAGCAGTCCCCACCAGGGGGACAGTGAAGCTTTCTTT. Amino acids: CASSPHQGDSEAFF.